This T cell receptor (beta chain) stems from a study of blood T cell repertoires in COVID-19. Study summary: Specimens from acute and convalescent COVID-19 originated in the United States, Italy and Spain. PBMCs, B-cell-depleted T cells, or T cells provided the cDNA or gDNA that made up the material.

This clone was seen only once. Authors' analysis steps: Researchers report that nucleated cell counts were estimated from reference gene primer amplification. Sequencing was performed with immunoSEQ multiplex PCR; in TCRdb, only in-frame clones are kept and a portion is missing. V, J and clone size were drawn from that table, and D and trimming were deduced from the DNA. The table shows approximately 270,000 clones, with approximately 90% occurring only once. The clonotype comes from a man between 25 and 39 years old with acute or convalescent COVID-19. The sequencing sample was made of peripheral blood.

CDR3 amino acids: CASGSTGELFF. DNA of the CDR3: TGTGCCAGCGGGAGCACCGGGGAGCTGTTTTTT. The chain uses TRBV6-5 and TRBJ2-2; D perhaps matches TRBD2 (5 bases). Trimming pared 8 bases from V and 4 bases from J, leaving 5 bases between. The CDR3 runs 11 residues. Looked up from germline, CDR1 is MNHEY and CDR2 is SVGAGI.